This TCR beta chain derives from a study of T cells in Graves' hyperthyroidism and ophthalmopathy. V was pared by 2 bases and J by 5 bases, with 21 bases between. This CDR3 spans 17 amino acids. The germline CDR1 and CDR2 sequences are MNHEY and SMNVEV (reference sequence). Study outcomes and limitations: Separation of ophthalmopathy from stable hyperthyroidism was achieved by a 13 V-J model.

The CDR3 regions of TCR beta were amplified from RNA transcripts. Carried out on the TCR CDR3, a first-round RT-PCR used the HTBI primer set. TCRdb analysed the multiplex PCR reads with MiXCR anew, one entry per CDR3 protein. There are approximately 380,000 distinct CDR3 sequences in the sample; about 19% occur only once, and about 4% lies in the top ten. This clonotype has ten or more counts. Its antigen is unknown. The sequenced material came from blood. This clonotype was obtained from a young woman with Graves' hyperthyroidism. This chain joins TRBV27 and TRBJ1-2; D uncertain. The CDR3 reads CASSLEGGQAIDYGYTF. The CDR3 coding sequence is TGTGCCAGCAGTTTAGAGGGAGGGCAGGCGATAGATTATGGCTACACCTTC.